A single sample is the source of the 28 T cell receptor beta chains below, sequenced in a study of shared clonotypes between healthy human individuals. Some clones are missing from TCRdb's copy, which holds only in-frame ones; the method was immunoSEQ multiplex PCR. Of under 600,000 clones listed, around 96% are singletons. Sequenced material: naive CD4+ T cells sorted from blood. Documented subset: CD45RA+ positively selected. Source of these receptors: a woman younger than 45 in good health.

The CDR3 is CAIKGQVDDYTF. CDR3 in DNA: TGTGCCATCAAGGGACAGGTTGATGACTACACCTTC. The chain carries TRBV10-3 and TRBJ1-2; 8 nucleotides line up with TRBD1. The CDR3 loop spans 12 amino acids. V shed 7 bases and J 10 bases; nucleotides not matched to a gene: 8. Per the germline V gene, CDR1 is ENHRY and CDR2 is SYGVKD.

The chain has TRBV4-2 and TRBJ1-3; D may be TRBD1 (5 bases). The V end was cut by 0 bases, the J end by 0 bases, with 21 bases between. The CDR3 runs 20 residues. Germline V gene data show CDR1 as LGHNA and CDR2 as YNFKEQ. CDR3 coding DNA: TGTGCCAGCAGCCAAGAACGGAGGGCAGGGTGGGAAGACTCTGGAAACACCATATATTTT. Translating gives CASSQERRAGWEDSGNTIYF.

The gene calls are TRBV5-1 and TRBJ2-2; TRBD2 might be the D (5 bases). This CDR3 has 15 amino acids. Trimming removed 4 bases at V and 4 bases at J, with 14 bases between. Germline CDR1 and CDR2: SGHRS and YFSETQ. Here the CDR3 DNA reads TGCGCCAGCAGCGCGCTTACCGGAGGCACCGGGGAGCTGTTTTTT. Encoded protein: CASSALTGGTGELFF.

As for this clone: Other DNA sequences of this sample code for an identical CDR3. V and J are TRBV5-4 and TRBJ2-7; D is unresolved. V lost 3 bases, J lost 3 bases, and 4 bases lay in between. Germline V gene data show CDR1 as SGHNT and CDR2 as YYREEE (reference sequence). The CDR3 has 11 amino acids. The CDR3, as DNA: TGTGCCAGCAGCTCTGACTACGAGCAGTACTTC. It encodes CASSSDYEQYF.

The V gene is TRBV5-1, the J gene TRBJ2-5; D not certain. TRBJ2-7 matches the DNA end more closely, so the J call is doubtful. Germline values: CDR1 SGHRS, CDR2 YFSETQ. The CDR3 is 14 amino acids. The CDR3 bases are TGCGCCAGCAGCTTGGCCGGTGCCGCCTACGAGCAGTACTTC. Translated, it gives CASSLAGAAYEQYF.

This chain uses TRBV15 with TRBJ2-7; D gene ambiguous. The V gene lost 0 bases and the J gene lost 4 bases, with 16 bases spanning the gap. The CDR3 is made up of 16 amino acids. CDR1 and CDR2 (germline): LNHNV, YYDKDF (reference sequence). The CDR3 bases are TGTGCCACCAGCAGAGAGTGGTCCAGTATCGGATACGAGCAGTACTTC. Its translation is CATSREWSSIGYEQYF.

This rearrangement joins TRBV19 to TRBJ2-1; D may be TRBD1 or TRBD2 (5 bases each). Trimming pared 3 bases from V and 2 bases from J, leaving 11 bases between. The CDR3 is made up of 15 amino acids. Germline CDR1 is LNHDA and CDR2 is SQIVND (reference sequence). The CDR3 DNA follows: TGTGCCAGTAGTATTGGGCAGGGAGCCTACAATGAGCAGTTCTTC. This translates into CASSIGQGAYNEQFF.

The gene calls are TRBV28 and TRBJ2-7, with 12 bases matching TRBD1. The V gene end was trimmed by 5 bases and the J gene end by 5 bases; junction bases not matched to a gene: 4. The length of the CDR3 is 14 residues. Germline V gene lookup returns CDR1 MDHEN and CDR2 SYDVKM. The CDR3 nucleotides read TGTGCCAGCAGTGGGACAGGGGGCGTGAACGAGCAGTACTTC. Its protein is CASSGTGGVNEQYF. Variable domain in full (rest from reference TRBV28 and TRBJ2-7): DVKVTQSSRYLVKRTGEKVFLECVQDMDHENMFWYRQDPGLGLRLIYFSYDVKMKEKGDIPEGYSVSREKKERFSLILESASTNQTSMYLCASSGTGGVNEQYFGPGTRLTVT.

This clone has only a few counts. This CDR3 reads CASSTLYEQYF. The CDR3 DNA sequence: TGTGCCAGCAGCACCCTGTACGAGCAGTACTTC. The V and J genes are TRBV7-3 and TRBJ2-7; D is uncertain. The V end was cut by 5 bases, the J end by 4 bases, with 6 bases between. The CDR3 sequence is 11 residues long. Germline CDR1 SGHTA, CDR2 FQGTGA.

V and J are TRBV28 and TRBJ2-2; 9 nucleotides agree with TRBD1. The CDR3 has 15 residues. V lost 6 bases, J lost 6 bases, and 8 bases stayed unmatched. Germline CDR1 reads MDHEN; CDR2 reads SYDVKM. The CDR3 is CASSWGDRDAGELFF. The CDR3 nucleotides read TGTGCCAGCAGCTGGGGGGACAGGGATGCCGGGGAGCTGTTTTTT.

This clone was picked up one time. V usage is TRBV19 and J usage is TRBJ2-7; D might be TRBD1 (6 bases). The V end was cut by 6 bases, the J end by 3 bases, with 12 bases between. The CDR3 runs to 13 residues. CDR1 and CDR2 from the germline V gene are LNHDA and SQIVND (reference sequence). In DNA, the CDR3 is TGTGCCAGTAGCAACGACAGGTTCTACGAGCAGTACTTC. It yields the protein CASSNDRFYEQYF.

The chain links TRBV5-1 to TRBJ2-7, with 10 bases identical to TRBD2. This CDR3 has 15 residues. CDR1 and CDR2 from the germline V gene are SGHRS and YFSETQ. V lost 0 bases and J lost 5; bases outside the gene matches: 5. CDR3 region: CASSLGQREGNEQYF. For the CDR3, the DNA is TGCGCCAGCAGCTTGGGCCAGCGGGAGGGCAACGAGCAGTACTTC.

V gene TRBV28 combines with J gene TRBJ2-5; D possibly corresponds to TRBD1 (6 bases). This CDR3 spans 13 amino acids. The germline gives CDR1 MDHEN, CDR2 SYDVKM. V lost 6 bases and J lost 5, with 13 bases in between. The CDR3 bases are TGTGCCAGCAGCAGGGGCCGAGAGGAGACCCAGTACTTC. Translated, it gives CASSRGREETQYF. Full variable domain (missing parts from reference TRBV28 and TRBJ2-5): DVKVTQSSRYLVKRTGEKVFLECVQDMDHENMFWYRQDPGLGLRLIYFSYDVKMKEKGDIPEGYSVSREKKERFSLILESASTNQTSMYLCASSRGREETQYFGPGTRLLVL.

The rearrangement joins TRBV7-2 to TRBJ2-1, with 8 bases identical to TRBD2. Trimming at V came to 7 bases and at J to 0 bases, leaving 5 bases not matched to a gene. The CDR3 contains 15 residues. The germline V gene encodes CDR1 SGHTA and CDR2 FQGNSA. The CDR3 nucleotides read TGTGCCAGCACCCAAAGCGGGAGCTCCTACAATGAGCAGTTCTTC. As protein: CASTQSGSSYNEQFF.

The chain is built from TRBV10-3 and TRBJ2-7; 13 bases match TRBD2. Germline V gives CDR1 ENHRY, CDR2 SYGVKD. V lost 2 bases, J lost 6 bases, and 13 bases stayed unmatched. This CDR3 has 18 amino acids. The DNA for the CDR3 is TGTGCCATCAGTGAGAATCCGCGGACTAGCGGGAGAGGTGGCGAGCAGTACTTC. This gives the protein CAISENPRTSGRGGEQYF.

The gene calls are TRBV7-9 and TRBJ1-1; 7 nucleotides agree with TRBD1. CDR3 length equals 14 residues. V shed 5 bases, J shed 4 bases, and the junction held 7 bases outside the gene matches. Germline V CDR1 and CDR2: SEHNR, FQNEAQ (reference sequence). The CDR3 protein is CASSGPTGSTEAFF. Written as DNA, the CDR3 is TGTGCCAGCAGCGGCCCGACAGGGTCCACTGAAGCTTTCTTT. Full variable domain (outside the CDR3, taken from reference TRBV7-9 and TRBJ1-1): DTGVSQNPRHKITKRGQNVTFRCDPISEHNRLYWYRQTLGQGPEFLTYFQNEAQLEKSRLLSDRFSAERPKGSFSTLEIQRTEQGDSAMYLCASSGPTGSTEAFFGQGTRLTVV.

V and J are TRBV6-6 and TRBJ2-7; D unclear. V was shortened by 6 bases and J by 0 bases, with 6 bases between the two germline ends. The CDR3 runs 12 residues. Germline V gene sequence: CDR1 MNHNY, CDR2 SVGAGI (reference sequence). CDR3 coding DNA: TGTGCCAGCAGCCAACGCTCCTACGAGCAGTACTTC. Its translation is CASSQRSYEQYF.

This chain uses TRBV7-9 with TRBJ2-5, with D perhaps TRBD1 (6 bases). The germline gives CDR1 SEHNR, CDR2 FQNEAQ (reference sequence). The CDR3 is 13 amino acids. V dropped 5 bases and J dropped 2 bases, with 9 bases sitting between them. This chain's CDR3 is CASSARGQETQYF. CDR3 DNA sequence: TGTGCCAGCAGCGCTAGGGGGCAAGAGACCCAGTACTTC.

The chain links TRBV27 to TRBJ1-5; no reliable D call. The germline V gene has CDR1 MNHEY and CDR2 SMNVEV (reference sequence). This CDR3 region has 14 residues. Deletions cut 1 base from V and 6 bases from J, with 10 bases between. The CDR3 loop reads CASSLLPRSQPQHF. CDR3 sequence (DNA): TGTGCCAGCAGTTTATTGCCCAGAAGTCAGCCCCAGCATTTT.

The CDR3, as DNA: TGTGCCAGCAGCTTAAAGCCCCTACTAGCGGCTTTCTACGAGCAGTACTTC. Encoded protein: CASSLKPLLAAFYEQYF. This chain connects TRBV7-3 to TRBJ2-7, with 8 bases that match TRBD2. Germline CDR1 is SGHTA and CDR2 is FQGTGA. The CDR3 has 17 residues. The J segment lost 3 bases and the V segment lost 1 base, leaving 11 bases of the junction unmatched. Full variable domain (rest looked up from reference TRBV7-3 and TRBJ2-7): GAGVSQTPSNKVTEKGKYVELRCDPISGHTALYWYRQSLGQGPEFLIYFQGTGAADDSGLPNDRFFAVRPEGSVSTLKIQRTERGDSAVYLCASSLKPLLAAFYEQYFGPGTRLTVT.

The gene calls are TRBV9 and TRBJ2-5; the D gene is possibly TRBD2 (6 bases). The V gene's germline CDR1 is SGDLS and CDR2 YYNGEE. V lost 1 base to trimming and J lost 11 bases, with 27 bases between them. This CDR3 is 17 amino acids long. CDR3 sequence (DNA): TGTGCCAGCAGCGTATTTCCGGCAACCCGGGAGTTAGGTGAGCAGTACTTC. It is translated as CASSVFPATRELGEQYF. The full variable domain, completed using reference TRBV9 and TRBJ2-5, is DSGVTQTPKHLITATGQRVTLRCSPRSGDLSVYWYQQSLDQGLQFLIQYYNGEERAKGNILERFSAQQFPDLHSELNLSSLELGDSALYFCASSVFPATRELGEQYFGPGTRLLVL.

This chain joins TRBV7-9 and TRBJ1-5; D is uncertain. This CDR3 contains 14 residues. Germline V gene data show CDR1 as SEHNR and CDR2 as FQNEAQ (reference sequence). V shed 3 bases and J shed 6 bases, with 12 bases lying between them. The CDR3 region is CASSFGPVGQPQHF. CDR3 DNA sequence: TGTGCCAGCAGCTTCGGACCGGTTGGTCAGCCCCAGCATTTT.

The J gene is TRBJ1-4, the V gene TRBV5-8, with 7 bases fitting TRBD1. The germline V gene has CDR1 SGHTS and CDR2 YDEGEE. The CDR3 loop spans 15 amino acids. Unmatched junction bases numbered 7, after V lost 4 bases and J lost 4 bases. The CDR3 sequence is CASSPPRGLNEKLFF. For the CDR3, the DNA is TGTGCCAGCAGCCCCCCGAGGGGGCTTAATGAAAAACTGTTTTTT.

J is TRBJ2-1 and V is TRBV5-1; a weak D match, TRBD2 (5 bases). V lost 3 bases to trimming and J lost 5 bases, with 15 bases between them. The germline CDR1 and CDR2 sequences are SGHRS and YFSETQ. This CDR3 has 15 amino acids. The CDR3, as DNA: TGCGCCAGCAGCTGGGAGTGGGTAAGGGACAATGAGCAGTTCTTC. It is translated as CASSWEWVRDNEQFF.

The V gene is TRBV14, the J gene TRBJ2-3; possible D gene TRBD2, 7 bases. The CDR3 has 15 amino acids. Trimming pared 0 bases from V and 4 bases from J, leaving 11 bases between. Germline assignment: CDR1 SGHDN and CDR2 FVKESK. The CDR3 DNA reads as TGTGCCAGCAGCCAAGATGGGGGGGCGGCAGATACGCAGTATTTT. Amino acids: CASSQDGGAADTQYF.

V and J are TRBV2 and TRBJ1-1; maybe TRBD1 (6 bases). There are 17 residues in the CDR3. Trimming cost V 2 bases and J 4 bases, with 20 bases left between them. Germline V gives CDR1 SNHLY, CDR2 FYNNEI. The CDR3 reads CASSETGGQYQVTEAFF. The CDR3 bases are TGTGCCAGCAGTGAAACCGGGGGGCAGTACCAGGTCACTGAAGCTTTCTTT.

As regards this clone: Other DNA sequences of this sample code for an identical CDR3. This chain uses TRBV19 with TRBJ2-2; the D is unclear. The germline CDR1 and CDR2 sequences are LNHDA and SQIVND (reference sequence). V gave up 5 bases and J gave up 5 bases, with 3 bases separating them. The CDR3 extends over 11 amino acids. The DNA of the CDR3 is TGTGCCAGTAGTTTTACCGGGGAGCTGTTTTTT. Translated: CASSFTGELFF.

DNA of the CDR3: TGTGCCAGCAGCCCCGGACAGGGAAACACTGAAGCTTTCTTT. It encodes CASSPGQGNTEAFF. J is TRBJ1-1 and V is TRBV5-5; 8 nucleotides match TRBD1. The CDR3 is made up of 14 amino acids. J gave up 2 bases and V 4 bases, and 4 bases lay outside the gene matches. Germline V gene lookup returns CDR1 SGHKS and CDR2 YYEKEE (reference sequence). The full variable domain, rest sourced from reference TRBV5-5 and TRBJ1-1, is DAGVTQSPTHLIKTRGQQVTLRCSPISGHKSVSWYQQVLGQGPQFIFQYYEKEERGRGNFPDRFSARQFPNYSSELNVNALLLGDSALYLCASSPGQGNTEAFFGQGTRLTVV.